Following are 18 T cell receptor beta chains from one sample sequenced in a study of cytomegalovirus exposure and HLA in healthy donors. Primers: 60 Vbeta forward and 13 Jbeta reverse. The data were produced by immunoSEQ multiplex PCR, yet TCRdb's version contains in-frame clones alone and is incomplete. This sample's table has under 200,000 clones. The sample taken for sequencing was PBMCs. The receptors here all came from a young man in good health and CMV-seronegative.

The gene calls are TRBV5-5 and TRBJ1-2; possibly TRBD1 for D (5 bases). Germline V CDR1 and CDR2: SGHKS, YYEKEE (reference sequence). The CDR3 spans 15 residues. Trimming cost V 0 bases and J 3 bases, with 12 bases left between them. CDR3 amino acids: CASSLGDFHYYGYTF. CDR3 sequence (DNA): TGTGCCAGCAGCTTGGGGGACTTCCATTACTATGGCTACACCTTC.

CDR3 sequence (DNA): TGTGCCAGCAGCTTTGTGGCAGGGCGCGGGGCTGAAGCTTTCTTT. It codes for CASSFVAGRGAEAFF. V usage is TRBV5-8 and J usage is TRBJ1-1, with D maybe TRBD1 (5 bases). This CDR3 has 15 amino acids. Trimming pared 2 bases from V and 6 bases from J, leaving 17 bases between. Germline CDR1 is SGHTS and CDR2 is YDEGEE.

The genes are TRBV6-5 and TRBJ2-1; possibly TRBD2 for D (6 bases). Germline CDR1 is MNHEY and CDR2 is SVGAGI. This CDR3 is 14 amino acids long. Trimming shortened V by 5 bases and J by 5 bases, and 13 bases separated the two germline ends. CDR3 in DNA: TGTGCCAGCAGTCCAGCGGGCGCGAACAATGAGCAGTTCTTC. Encoded protein: CASSPAGANNEQFF.

The V gene is TRBV2, the J gene TRBJ2-7, with 7 bases that match TRBD2. The J segment lost 3 bases and the V segment lost 3 bases, leaving 8 bases of the junction unmatched. Per germline, CDR1 SNHLY and CDR2 FYNNEI. This CDR3 has 15 residues. The CDR3 sequence: CASSDPSGSRYEQYF. The CDR3 nucleotides read TGTGCCAGCAGTGATCCTAGCGGCTCTCGCTACGAGCAGTACTTC.

V is TRBV19 and J is TRBJ1-1; D is ambiguous. Germline CDR1 reads LNHDA; CDR2 reads SQIVND (reference sequence). Trimming shortened V by 5 bases and J by 4 bases, and 23 bases separated the two germline ends. This CDR3 region has 17 residues. The CDR3, as DNA: TGTGCCAGTAGTCCATCAGCGGGTTCATGGGATCGCACTGAAGCTTTCTTT. This encodes CASSPSAGSWDRTEAFF.

The J gene is TRBJ1-5, the V gene TRBV10-3, with D perhaps TRBD1 (6 bases). The germline CDR1 and CDR2 sequences are ENHRY and SYGVKD. V was pared by 3 bases and J by 6 bases, with 12 bases between. CDR3 length: 14 residues. The CDR3 DNA reads TGTGCCATCAGTGACTCTCTGGGGGCTCAGCCCCAGCATTTT. As protein: CAISDSLGAQPQHF.

The genes are TRBV4-1 and TRBJ2-5, with D maybe TRBD1 (5 bases). TRBJ2-7 explains the end of the DNA better; the J call may be wrong. There are 16 residues in the CDR3. Germline V CDR1 and CDR2: MGHRA, YSYEKL. For the CDR3, the DNA is TGCGCCAGCAGCCTCGAGGCGGCAGGGTACTCCTACGAGCAGTACTTC. This encodes CASSLEAAGYSYEQYF.

The chain employs TRBV7-2 and TRBJ2-1, with D perhaps TRBD1 (6 bases). Germline V gives CDR1 SGHTA, CDR2 FQGNSA. The V end was cut by 6 bases, the J end by 8 bases, with 14 bases between. The CDR3 has 13 amino acids. The CDR3 is CASRQTGPYEQFF. CDR3 DNA: TGTGCCAGCAGACAAACAGGGCCGTATGAGCAGTTCTTC.

V usage is TRBV6-1 and J usage is TRBJ2-7; TRBD2 matches at 8 bases. Per the germline V gene, CDR1 is MNHNS and CDR2 is SASEGT. Unmatched junction bases numbered 11, after V lost 4 bases and J lost 3 bases. CDR3 length: 16 amino acids. CDR3 protein: CASSGAAGTRSYEQYF. The CDR3 nucleotides read TGTGCCAGCAGTGGTGCGGCCGGGACTAGGAGCTACGAGCAGTACTTC.

The chain carries TRBV18 and TRBJ2-7; possible D gene TRBD2, 5 bases. The CDR3 sequence is 14 residues long. Deletions cut 3 bases from V and 7 bases from J, with 16 bases between. The germline CDR1 and CDR2 sequences are KGHSH and LQKENI. The CDR3 region is CASSPRRGEGEQYF. CDR3 nucleotides: TGTGCCAGCTCACCGAGACGGGGAGAGGGAGAGCAGTACTTC.

This chain uses TRBV7-3 with TRBJ2-7; TRBD1 aligns across 9 bases. The germline gives CDR1 SGHTA, CDR2 FQGTGA. The CDR3 contains 13 residues. Unmatched junction bases numbered 4, after V lost 5 bases and J lost 5 bases. Here the CDR3 reads CASSPTGGNEQYF. CDR3 coding DNA: TGTGCCAGCAGCCCGACAGGGGGGAACGAGCAGTACTTC.

The rearrangement links TRBV10-3 to TRBJ2-3; 8 bases align to TRBD1. Germline CDR1 is ENHRY and CDR2 is SYGVKD. The CDR3 has 14 amino acids. Trimming at V came to 5 bases and at J to 3 bases, leaving 4 bases not matched to a gene. Written as DNA, the CDR3 is TGTGCCATCAGTCAGGACAGGGCAACAGATACGCAGTATTTT. Translating gives CAISQDRATDTQYF.

The chain carries TRBV28 and TRBJ1-4; possible D gene TRBD1, 5 bases. The germline V gene has CDR1 MDHEN and CDR2 SYDVKM. The CDR3 contains 12 residues. Trimming removed 2 bases from V and 7 bases from J, with 5 bases in between. CDR3 nucleotides: TGTGCCAGCAGTTTACAGGGTGAAAAACTGTTTTTT. Protein product: CASSLQGEKLFF.

The chain employs TRBV7-6 and TRBJ1-2; TRBD1 agrees at 8 bases. The CDR3 covers 16 residues. CDR1 and CDR2 from the germline V gene are SGHVS and FNYEAQ. V gave up 5 bases and J gave up 3 bases; unmatched junction bases: 11. The CDR3 bases are TGTGCCAGCAGCAAACTTTCCGGACAGGGTGACTATGGCTACACCTTC. This codes for CASSKLSGQGDYGYTF. Looking up the rest from reference TRBV7-6 and TRBJ1-2 gives the full variable domain: GAGVSQSPRYKVTKRGQDVALRCDPISGHVSLYWYRQALGQGPEFLTYFNYEAQQDKSGLPNDRFSAERPEGSISTLTIQRTEQRDSAMYRCASSKLSGQGDYGYTFGSGTRLTVV.

The gene calls are TRBV7-7 and TRBJ2-5; 9 bases are shared with TRBD1. Per germline, CDR1 SSHAT and CDR2 FNYEAQ (reference sequence). J gave up 1 base and V 4 bases, and 10 bases lay outside the gene matches. CDR3 length: 17 residues. The CDR3 sequence: CASSSGTGMVLQETQYF. As DNA, the CDR3 is TGTGCCAGCAGCTCCGGGACAGGGATGGTCCTCCAAGAGACCCAGTACTTC.

The chain recombines TRBV30 with TRBJ2-7; TRBD2 aligns across 9 bases. The CDR3 runs to 12 residues. Germline CDR1 GTSNPN, CDR2 SVGIG (reference sequence). The V gene end was trimmed by 4 bases and the J gene end by 8 bases; junction bases not matched to a gene: 6. The CDR3: CAWNRLADKQYF. The DNA for the CDR3 is TGTGCCTGGAATAGACTAGCGGATAAGCAGTACTTC.

The chain links TRBV7-2 to TRBJ2-1; 7 bases fit TRBD2. Germline V gene lookup returns CDR1 SGHTA and CDR2 FQGNSA. After removal of 6 bases from V and 4 bases from J, the junction contained 9 bases not matched to a gene. CDR3 length equals 15 residues. The CDR3 loop is CASRRPGGSYNEQFF. The CDR3 DNA reads as TGTGCCAGCAGGCGACCCGGCGGGAGTTACAATGAGCAGTTCTTC.

This chain joins TRBV5-1 and TRBJ1-2; 9 positions agree with TRBD1. V trimming: 0 bases; J trimming: 4 bases; junction bases outside the gene matches: 4. Germline V gene lookup returns CDR1 SGHRS and CDR2 YFSETQ. The CDR3 is 15 residues long. The CDR3 reads CASSLAPGQGYGYTF. CDR3 DNA sequence: TGCGCCAGCAGCTTGGCCCCGGGACAGGGCTATGGCTACACCTTC.